This T cell receptor (beta chain) was documented in a study of blood T cells in healthy people across ages. This clonotype was seen at least ten times. The authors ran a second PCR of roughly 7 to 11 cycles using a sample-barcoded 5' primer and a J-beta primer mix. Via MiXCR, TCRdb re-called the 5' RACE reads, giving one row per CDR3 protein. Here the sample spans about 1.4 million distinct CDR3 sequences, around 59% being singletons. V lost 3 bases to trimming and J lost 6 bases, with 10 bases between them. Germline CDR1 MGHDK, CDR2 SYGVNS. The CDR3 is 13 amino acids. The clonotype was recovered from a man aged 18 to 35 in good health. The sample taken for sequencing was blood. The chain carries TRBV25-1 and TRBJ2-3; D not certain. The CDR3 is CASSEASPDTQYF. The CDR3 DNA reads as TGTGCCAGCAGTGAGGCCTCCCCGGATACGCAGTATTTT.